This record looks at one T cell receptor (beta chain) sequence and its context. Generated by immunoSEQ multiplex PCR, the TCRdb table keeps only in-frame clones and is missing some. Among about 110,000 clones listed, about 90% were seen once. The data were taken from a study of T cell responses to AZD1222 COVID-19 vaccine. The germline gives CDR1 LNHDA, CDR2 SQIVND (reference sequence). The CDR3 is 16 residues long. The germline V and J ends were trimmed by 5 bases and 1 base, with 18 bases remaining between them. Sample: peripheral blood, taken 28 days after the second AZD1222 dose. V and J are TRBV19 and TRBJ2-7; perhaps TRBD1 as D (6 bases). The sequence was obtained from an adult who received the AZD1222 COVID-19 vaccine. The CDR3 is CASSVYSGVESYEQYF. CDR3 coding DNA: TGTGCCAGTAGTGTATATTCAGGGGTTGAGTCCTACGAGCAGTACTTC. The full variable domain, completed using reference TRBV19 and TRBJ2-7, is DGGITQSPKYLFRKEGQNVTLSCEQNLNHDAMYWYRQDPGQGLRLIYYSQIVNDFQKGDIAEGYSVSREKKESFPLTVTSAQKNPTAFYLCASSVYSGVESYEQYFGPGTRLTVT.